The 24 T cell receptor beta chains below were found in one sample sequenced in a study of T cell changes during pregnancy in multiple sclerosis. The table came from immunoSEQ multiplex PCR; TCRdb's copy has only in-frame clones and leaves some out. The repertoire holds about 59,000 clones, with around nine tenths as singletons. Input material: peripheral blood from another person, used as feeder cells. These receptors were obtained from a human donor whose cells served as feeder cells for cultures in a pregnancy study.

The rearrangement uses TRBV10-3 and TRBJ1-2, with 8 bases lining up with TRBD1. The CDR3 has 15 amino acids. Germline CDR1 and CDR2: ENHRY and SYGVKD. The J segment lost 8 bases and the V segment lost 2 bases, leaving 10 bases of the junction unmatched. The DNA for the CDR3 is TGTGCCATCAGTGAGACCGACAGGGGACGGGACGGCTACACCTTC. This codes for CAISETDRGRDGYTF.

This clone came up once. The chain couples TRBV4-1 to TRBJ2-3; a weak D match, TRBD2 (6 bases). The V gene's germline CDR1 is MGHRA and CDR2 YSYEKL. V gave up 1 base and J gave up 2 bases, with 7 bases separating them. The CDR3 totals 14 residues. The CDR3 spells CASSQGRVTDTQYF. The DNA of the CDR3 is TGCGCCAGCAGCCAAGGGAGGGTCACAGATACGCAGTATTTT.

This clone was counted between two and nine times. The chain employs TRBV30 and TRBJ1-4, with unresolved D. V was shortened by 5 bases and J by 10 bases, with 14 bases between the two germline ends. Germline V gives CDR1 GTSNPN, CDR2 SVGIG (reference sequence). This CDR3 is built from 12 residues. The chain's CDR3 is CAWGTLQGKLFF. CDR3 nucleotides: TGTGCCTGGGGTACCCTTCAAGGAAAACTGTTTTTT.

The sample holds a few counts of this clone. This sequence joins TRBV10-3 and TRBJ1-1; 11 bases match TRBD1. The CDR3 covers 16 residues. From germline, CDR1 is ENHRY and CDR2 SYGVKD. The trim removed 10 bases at V and 0 bases at J, leaving 10 bases unmatched. The CDR3 reads CARPSGQGGMNTEAFF. The DNA of the CDR3 is TGTGCCAGACCATCGGGACAGGGGGGAATGAACACTGAAGCTTTCTTT.

This clone has just one count. V and J are TRBV2 and TRBJ2-7; 9 bases are a match to TRBD2. The germline V gene encodes CDR1 SNHLY and CDR2 FYNNEI. Trimming removed 4 bases from V and 3 bases from J; junction bases left unmatched: 16. This CDR3 spans 18 amino acids. CDR3 nucleotides: TGTGCCAGCAGTGTACTCCCGGGTGGTAGCGGGAGTAGCTACGAGCAGTACTTC. Residues: CASSVLPGGSGSSYEQYF.

As for this clone: Other DNA sequences within the sample encode an identical CDR3. This sequence joins TRBV4-3 and TRBJ2-7, with 10 positions matching TRBD2. CDR1 and CDR2 from the germline V gene are LGHNA and YSLEER. With 1 base clipped from V and 6 bases from J, the junction kept 9 bases outside the gene matches. The CDR3 extends over 16 amino acids. CDR3 sequence reads: CASSQGSGRAAGEQYF. For the CDR3, the DNA is TGCGCCAGCAGCCAAGGGAGCGGGAGGGCCGCCGGCGAGCAGTACTTC.

V usage is TRBV6-5 and J usage is TRBJ1-1; TRBD1 agrees at 9 bases. From germline, CDR1 is MNHEY and CDR2 SVGAGI. J was trimmed by 4 bases and V by 6 bases; bases with no gene match: 6. The CDR3 is 14 residues long. The CDR3 coding sequence is TGTGCCAGCAGCCTCGGACAGGGGTCCACTGAAGCTTTCTTT. It specifies CASSLGQGSTEAFF.

This clone is deemed medium-sized (0.01 to 0.1%). The chain couples TRBV7-3 to TRBJ2-3, with a weak D call TRBD2 (7 bases). The V gene's germline CDR1 is SGHTA and CDR2 FQGTGA. The CDR3 extends over 15 amino acids. V was shortened by 1 base and J by 5 bases, with 13 bases between the two germline ends. CDR3 protein: CASSLIGGARDTQYF. The CDR3 DNA reads as TGTGCCAGCAGCTTAATTGGGGGGGCGAGAGATACGCAGTATTTT.

The genes are TRBV28 and TRBJ1-3; D not certain. CDR1 MDHEN and CDR2 SYDVKM come from the germline V gene. Trimming took 6 bases from V and 0 from J, leaving 6 bases between them. CDR3 length equals 13 residues. CDR3 amino acids: CASRPHSGNTIYF. CDR3 nucleotide sequence: TGTGCCAGCAGGCCTCACTCTGGAAACACCATATATTTT.

This chain links TRBV19 with TRBJ2-1; a weak D match, TRBD2 (7 bases). V gave up 9 bases and J gave up 6 bases, with 21 bases separating them. The germline gives CDR1 LNHDA, CDR2 SQIVND (reference sequence). The CDR3 is 15 amino acids. CDR3 region: CASTHPGGSSNEQFF. The CDR3 DNA is TGTGCCAGCACTCACCCGGGGGGCAGCAGCAATGAGCAGTTCTTC.

The genes are TRBV28 and TRBJ1-5; D is possibly TRBD1 (5 bases). The CDR3 loop spans 15 amino acids. The germline V gene has CDR1 MDHEN and CDR2 SYDVKM. V lost 6 bases and J 1 base, leaving 13 bases between the germline ends. This CDR3 reads CASSAHKGSNQPQHF. DNA of the CDR3: TGTGCCAGCAGCGCCCATAAGGGGAGCAATCAGCCCCAGCATTTT. The full variable domain, with the rest looked up from reference TRBV28 and TRBJ1-5, is DVKVTQSSRYLVKRTGEKVFLECVQDMDHENMFWYRQDPGLGLRLIYFSYDVKMKEKGDIPEGYSVSREKKERFSLILESASTNQTSMYLCASSAHKGSNQPQHFGDGTRLSIL.

V usage is TRBV11-2 and J usage is TRBJ2-7; D is perhaps TRBD1 (5 bases). Germline assignment: CDR1 SGHAT and CDR2 FQNNGV. This CDR3 is built from 14 residues. Trimming took 3 bases from V and 6 from J, leaving 15 bases between them. The CDR3, as DNA: TGTGCCAGCAGCTTCGTGGCAGGGTACGGCGAGCAGTACTTC. The encoded protein is CASSFVAGYGEQYF.

V is TRBV28 and J is TRBJ2-5; 8 bases line up with TRBD2. The CDR3 has 16 amino acids. V lost 3 bases to trimming and J lost 3 bases; unmatched junction nucleotides: 9. Germline V gene data show CDR1 as MDHEN and CDR2 as SYDVKM. Written as DNA, the CDR3 is TGTGCCAGCAGTTTGCCCCGGGAGGGGGTAGAAGAGACCCAGTACTTC. This codes for CASSLPREGVEETQYF.

This sequence joins TRBV30 and TRBJ2-2, with D perhaps TRBD1 or TRBD2 (5 bases each). V shed 1 base and J shed 1 base, with 10 bases lying between them. CDR3 length: 15 amino acids. Looked up from germline, CDR1 is GTSNPN and CDR2 is SVGIG (reference sequence). The CDR3 loop reads CAWSAWDGNTGELFF. The CDR3 DNA reads TGTGCCTGGAGTGCGTGGGACGGGAACACCGGGGAGCTGTTTTTT. The variable domain in full, with the rest retrieved from reference TRBV30 and TRBJ2-2, is SQTIHQWPATLVQPVGSPLSLECTVEGTSNPNLYWYRQAAGRGLQLLFYSVGIGQISSEVPQNLSASRPQDRQFILSSKKLLLSDSGFYLCAWSAWDGNTGELFFGEGSRLTVL.

About this clone: The sample contains more than one DNA sequence encoding this CDR3. The chain carries TRBV7-9 and TRBJ1-6; no reliable D call. CDR1 and CDR2 from the germline V gene are SEHNR and FQNEAQ (reference sequence). The CDR3 is 14 residues long. Trimming left V 1 base short and J 4 bases short, with 5 bases between. CDR3 residues: CASSLEQYNSPLHF. Written as DNA, the CDR3 is TGTGCCAGCAGCTTAGAACAATATAATTCACCCCTCCACTTT. The full variable domain, completed using reference TRBV7-9 and TRBJ1-6, is DTGVSQNPRHKITKRGQNVTFRCDPISEHNRLYWYRQTLGQGPEFLTYFQNEAQLEKSRLLSDRFSAERPKGSFSTLEIQRTEQGDSAMYLCASSLEQYNSPLHFGNGTRLTVT.

The V and J genes are TRBV5-1 and TRBJ2-3; D is unclear. Germline-derived CDR1 and CDR2 are SGHRS and YFSETQ. V lost 4 bases and J 4 bases, leaving 13 bases between the germline ends. There are 14 residues in the CDR3. The CDR3 loop is CASSEGLASDTQYF. CDR3 DNA sequence: TGCGCCAGCAGCGAAGGTCTGGCATCAGATACGCAGTATTTT.

This clone was detected only once. This rearrangement joins TRBV28 to TRBJ1-3; D unclear. The V end lost 3 bases, the J end lost 1 base, and 7 bases lay between the germline ends. The germline V gene encodes CDR1 MDHEN and CDR2 SYDVKM. The length of the CDR3 is 14 residues. The CDR3 is CASSLLTSGNTIYF. The CDR3 region has the DNA TGTGCCAGCAGTTTGCTTACTTCTGGAAACACCATATATTTT.

This chain uses TRBV19 with TRBJ1-4, with TRBD1 identical over 8 bases. Germline trimming cut 7 bases from V and 5 bases from J; bases unmatched to any gene: 6. Germline lookup yields CDR1 LNHDA and CDR2 SQIVND (reference sequence). This CDR3 has 14 residues. CDR3 in amino acids: CASTPRDRNEKLFF. DNA of the CDR3: TGTGCCAGTACCCCCCGGGACAGGAATGAAAAACTGTTTTTT.

The chain recombines TRBV19 with TRBJ1-2, with D tentatively TRBD1 (5 bases). Germline values: CDR1 LNHDA, CDR2 SQIVND (reference sequence). The CDR3 runs 17 residues. Trimming took 4 bases from V and 2 from J, leaving 20 bases between them. DNA for the CDR3: TGTGCCAGTAGTAGAACGGACACTAGGGAGCCCAACTATGGCTACACCTTC. Translated: CASSRTDTREPNYGYTF. Together with reference TRBV19 and TRBJ1-2, the CDR3 gives the full variable domain: DGGITQSPKYLFRKEGQNVTLSCEQNLNHDAMYWYRQDPGQGLRLIYYSQIVNDFQKGDIAEGYSVSREKKESFPLTVTSAQKNPTAFYLCASSRTDTREPNYGYTFGSGTRLTVV.

The chain carries TRBV19 and TRBJ1-1, with 11 nucleotides matching TRBD1. CDR3 length: 13 residues. The junction had 4 bases not matched to a gene; V was cut back by 5 bases and J by 8 bases. The germline V gene encodes CDR1 LNHDA and CDR2 SQIVND (reference sequence). The CDR3 DNA reads TGTGCCAGTAGTCCTGGGACAGGGGGAGAAGCTTTCTTT. Protein product: CASSPGTGGEAFF.

CDR3 sequence reads: CASKMDSYSGNTIYF. For the CDR3, the DNA is TGTGCCAGCAAAATGGACAGCTACTCTGGAAACACCATATATTTT. The rearrangement uses TRBV6-1 and TRBJ1-3; D may be TRBD1 (6 bases). This CDR3 is built from 15 residues. Germline V lookup: CDR1 MNHNS, CDR2 SASEGT. The V end was cut by 7 bases, the J end by 0 bases, with 13 bases between.

The rearrangement joins TRBV29-1 to TRBJ2-7; the match to TRBD2 covers 13 bases. Germline CDR1 is SQVTM and CDR2 is ANQGSEA. The ends lost 5 bases at V and 6 bases at J; junction bases unmatched: 4. The CDR3 is 13 amino acids. The CDR3 spells CSVPGTSGIEQYF. CDR3 nucleotides: TGCAGCGTTCCCGGGACTAGCGGGATCGAGCAGTACTTC.

V gene TRBV11-2 combines with J gene TRBJ1-1, with 7 bases matching TRBD1. J was trimmed by 6 bases and V by 1 base; bases with no gene match: 5. CDR1 SGHAT and CDR2 FQNNGV come from the germline V gene. The CDR3 spans 14 residues. The CDR3 protein is CASSLVRQGPEAFF. CDR3 nucleotide sequence: TGTGCCAGCAGCTTAGTGCGACAGGGCCCTGAAGCTTTCTTT.

The rearrangement uses TRBV5-1 and TRBJ2-5, with 7 positions matching TRBD2. The CDR3 extends over 14 amino acids. From germline, CDR1 is SGHRS and CDR2 YFSETQ. With V trimmed by 1 base and J by 1 base, 1 base remained unmatched. CDR3 nucleotide sequence: TGCGCCAGCAGCTTGCTAGCGGCCCAAGAGACCCAGTACTTC. Amino acids: CASSLLAAQETQYF.